These 5 T cell receptor beta chains share one sample of origin, sequenced in a study of early stage breast cancer tumors. Clones were read by immunoSEQ multiplex PCR, and TCRdb kept only the in-frame ones, dropping some. Counted here are around 41,000 clones, around 69% occurring once; the ten biggest clones make up roughly 7.2%. Sequenced input: blood. Source of these receptors: a person aged 45 to 59 with breast cancer.

The chain uses TRBV15 and TRBJ2-3; D might be TRBD1 (5 bases). Germline loops: CDR1 LNHNV, CDR2 YYDKDF (reference sequence). CDR3 length: 15 residues. Trimming removed 5 bases at V and 0 bases at J, with 12 bases between. This CDR3 is CATSPADTSTDTQYF. CDR3 DNA: TGTGCCACCAGCCCGGCGGACACTAGCACAGATACGCAGTATTTT.

The count of this clone is one. In DNA, the CDR3 is TGTGCCAGCAGTGAACGGGGGACAGAATCGGCCGGGGAGCTGTTTTTT. Its translation: CASSERGTESAGELFF. V usage is TRBV2 and J usage is TRBJ2-2; tentative D call: TRBD1 (7 bases). The V gene lost 2 bases and the J gene lost 6 bases, with 16 bases spanning the gap. The CDR3 runs to 16 residues. Germline CDR1 SNHLY, CDR2 FYNNEI. The full variable domain, rest sourced from reference TRBV2 and TRBJ2-2, is EPEVTQTPSHQVTQMGQEVILRCVPISNHLYFYWYRQILGQKVEFLVSFYNNEISEKSEIFDDQFSVERPDGSNFTLKIRSTKLEDSAMYFCASSERGTESAGELFFGEGSRLTVL.

V usage is TRBV19 and J usage is TRBJ2-3, with 9 positions matching TRBD2. The CDR3 covers 15 residues. The V gene end was trimmed by 7 bases and the J gene end by 4 bases; junction bases not matched to a gene: 9. CDR1 and CDR2 (germline): LNHDA, SQIVND (reference sequence). CDR3: CASTPSGVGADTQYF. The CDR3 DNA is TGTGCCAGTACCCCTAGCGGGGTGGGGGCAGATACGCAGTATTTT.

DNA for the CDR3: TGCGCCAGCAGCTTGCTCGGTGGTGAAGCTTTCTTT. Its translation: CASSLLGGEAFF. The chain combines TRBV5-1 with TRBJ1-1; D call uncertain. V lost 1 base and J 7 bases, leaving 8 bases between the germline ends. CDR1 is SGHRS and CDR2 is YFSETQ in the germline V gene. This CDR3 is 12 amino acids long.

This chain links TRBV5-4 with TRBJ2-7; 10 nucleotides line up with TRBD2. The trim removed 3 bases at V and 0 bases at J, leaving 3 bases unmatched. CDR1 and CDR2 from the germline V gene are SGHNT and YYREEE (reference sequence). This CDR3 has 15 amino acids. The CDR3 bases are TGTGCCAGCAGCTCGAGACTAGCGGGCTCCTACGAGCAGTACTTC. It yields the protein CASSSRLAGSYEQYF.